The clone carrying this TCR beta chain was seen ten or more times. Antigen unknown. These data are taken from a study of shared clonotypes between healthy human individuals. In the study overall: Per donor, CD8 memory used one plate, CD8 naive used two, CD4 memory used three and CD4 naive used three.

The CDR3 sequence is 16 residues long. The germline V and J ends were trimmed by 0 bases and 6 bases, with 12 bases remaining between them. Germline lookup yields CDR1 MNHNS and CDR2 SASEGT. Every subset's genomic DNA went evenly onto several immunoSEQ plates. The repertoire was sequenced with immunoSEQ multiplex PCR; TCRdb's copy has only in-frame clones and lacks some. The table includes about 1 million clones, about 75% detected once. Points from the study as a whole: Sharing across four donors was highest in naive CD4 (approximately 5%) and lowest in memory CD8 (approximately 0.4%). Owing to a small donor count, the genetic and exposure-history diversity represented was limited.

The chain carries TRBV6-1 and TRBJ1-6; D perhaps matches TRBD1 (6 bases). The TCR was taken from a man between 18 and 35 years old in good health. The specimen was memory CD4+ T cells sorted from blood. Indicated subset: CD45RA-negative fraction. CDR3 DNA sequence: TGTGCCAGCAGTGAAGCTAGACAGGAGCCTAATTCACCCCTCCACTTT. Translated, it gives CASSEARQEPNSPLHF.